The sequence of this T cell receptor beta chain was determined in a study of T cell repertoires in cytomegalovirus infection. Study background: Matching HLA type, along with CMV infection, was indicated by public TCR beta signatures.

Points from the study as a whole: Identification of carriers of CMV plus the relevant HLA was performed using cumulative public TCR beta family frequency. Ex vivo responses were dominated by HLA-C-restricted CMV-specific TCR beta clonotypes.

TCRdb processed the reads anew with MiXCR; each CDR3 protein has one entry. The sample contains approximately 700,000 distinct CDR3 sequences, approximately 40% of which appear only once. With V trimmed by 2 bases and J by 3 bases, 10 bases remained unmatched. CDR1 is MGHDK and CDR2 is SYGVNS in the germline V gene. The CDR3 extends over 18 amino acids. This clonotype has a handful of counts. Its antigen is undetermined. The receptor's source is a human donor in good health (CMV status not recorded). Some clones in this sample may be carry-over from other donors' samples. The sequenced sample was PBMCs. This rearrangement joins TRBV25-1 to TRBJ2-5; 12 nucleotides match TRBD2. CDR3 coding DNA: TGTGCCAGCAGTGAACTGGCTAGCGGGGGGGCCCTGGAAGAGACCCAGTACTTC. It codes for CASSELASGGALEETQYF. The complete variable domain, with remaining parts taken from reference TRBV25-1 and TRBJ2-5, reads EADIYQTPRYLVIGTGKKITLECSQTMGHDKMYWYQQDPGMELHLIHYSYGVNSTEKGDLSSESTVSRIRTEHFPLTLESARPSHTSQYLCASSELASGGALEETQYFGPGTRLLVL.